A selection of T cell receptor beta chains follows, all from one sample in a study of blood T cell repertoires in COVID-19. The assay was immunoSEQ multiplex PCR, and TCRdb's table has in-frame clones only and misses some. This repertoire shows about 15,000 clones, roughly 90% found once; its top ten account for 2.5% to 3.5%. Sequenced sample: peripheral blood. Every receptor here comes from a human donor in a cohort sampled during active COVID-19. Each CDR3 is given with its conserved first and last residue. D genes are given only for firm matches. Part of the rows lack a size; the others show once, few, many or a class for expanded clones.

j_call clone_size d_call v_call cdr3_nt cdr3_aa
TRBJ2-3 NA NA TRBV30 TGTGCCTGGAGGAGGCAGGGTTCTATCCCAGATACGCAGTATTTT CAWRRQGSIPDTQYF
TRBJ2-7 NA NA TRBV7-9 TGTGGCGCGACTGCCTCGAGCTCCTACGAGCAGTACTTC CGATASSSYEQYF
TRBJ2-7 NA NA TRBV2 TGTGCCAGCAGTGGACAGTTCTACGAGCAGTACTTC CASSGQFYEQYF
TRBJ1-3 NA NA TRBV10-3 TGTGCCATCAGTGATTTGGGCAAGAGCTCTGGAAACACCATATATTTT CAISDLGKSSGNTIYF
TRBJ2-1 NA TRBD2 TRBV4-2 TGTGCCAGCAGCCAAGACCGGGAGGGGGGGTTCAATGAGCAGTTCTTC CASSQDREGGFNEQFF
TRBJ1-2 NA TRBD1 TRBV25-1 TGTGCCAGCAGTGCAGGACAGGGGGCAAGGGAAGGCTACACCTTC CASSAGQGAREGYTF
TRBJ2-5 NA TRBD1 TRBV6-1 TGTGCCAGCAGTGAGGACACGACAGGGAGCTACGGTGAGACCCAGTACTTC CASSEDTTGSYGETQYF
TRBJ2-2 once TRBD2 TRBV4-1 TGCGCCAGCAGCCGGCAGACTAGCGGGGGGGGCCGGGAGCTGTTTTTT CASSRQTSGGGRELFF
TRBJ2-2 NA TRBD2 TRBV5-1 TGCGCCAGCAGCTCCGTGACTAGCGGGGGGGCCGGGGAGCTGTTTTTT CASSSVTSGGAGELFF
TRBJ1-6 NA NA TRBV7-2 TGTGCCAGCAGCCTATTAGGGGTTCTGAATTCACCCCTCCACTTT CASSLLGVLNSPLHF
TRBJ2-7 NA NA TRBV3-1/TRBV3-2 TGTGCCAGCAGCCAAGATCATACTGGGCCGCGGTACTTC CASSQDHTGPRYF
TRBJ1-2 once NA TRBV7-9 TGTGCCAGCAGCTTGGGCCGCGAACCTGGCTACACCTTC CASSLGREPGYTF
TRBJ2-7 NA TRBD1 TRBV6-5 TGTGCCAGCAGCAGGGACAGGACCTACGAGCAGTACTTC CASSRDRTYEQYF
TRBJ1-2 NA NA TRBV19 TGTGCCAGTAGTATAGCAGGGACAACCCGGACATCTAACTATGGCTACACCTTC CASSIAGTTRTSNYGYTF
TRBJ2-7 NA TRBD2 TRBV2 TGTGCCAGCAGGTTGGTGCGGGGGGCCTACGAGCAGTACTTC CASRLVRGAYEQYF
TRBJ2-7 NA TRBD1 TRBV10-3 TGTGCCATCAGTGCAGGGACAGGGGGTCTCTACGAGCAGTACTTC CAISAGTGGLYEQYF
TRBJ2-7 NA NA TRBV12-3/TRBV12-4 TGTGCCAGCAGTTCAACAGGGTCCGAGCAGTACTTC CASSSTGSEQYF
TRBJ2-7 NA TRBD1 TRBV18 TGTGCCAGCTCGCGGGACAGGGACGAGCAGTACTTC CASSRDRDEQYF
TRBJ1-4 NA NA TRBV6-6 TGTGCCAGCACCACGTCGTCGGGAAAACTGTTTTTT CASTTSSGKLFF
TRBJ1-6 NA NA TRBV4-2 TGTGCCAGCAGCCGGACAGCCGATTATAATTCACCCCTCCACTTT CASSRTADYNSPLHF
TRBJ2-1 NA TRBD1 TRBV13 TGTGCCAGCAGCTCGCCCGGGACAGGATACAATGAGCAGTTCTTC CASSSPGTGYNEQFF
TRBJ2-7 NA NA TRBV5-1 TGCGCCAGCAGCACCCAGGGATCCTACGAGCAGTACTTC CASSTQGSYEQYF
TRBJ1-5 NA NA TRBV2 TGTGCCAGCAGGAAAAGCCAGATAGGAGGGCAGCCCCAGCATTTT CASRKSQIGGQPQHF
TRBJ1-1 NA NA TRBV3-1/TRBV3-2 TGTGCCAGCAGCCAAGAATTAGCGGGCGGGACCATCTTT CASSQELAGGTIF
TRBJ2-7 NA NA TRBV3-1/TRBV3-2 TGTGCCAGCAGCCAAGTCCGGACTTACGAGCAGTACTTC CASSQVRTYEQYF
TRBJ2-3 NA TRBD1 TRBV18 TGTGCCAGCTCACCACCTACGGGACAGGGTACCACAGATACGCAGTATTTT CASSPPTGQGTTDTQYF
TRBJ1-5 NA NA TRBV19 TGTGCCAGCGGGGGAGGAGGAAATCAGCCCCAGCATTTT CASGGGGNQPQHF
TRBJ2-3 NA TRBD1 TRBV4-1 TGCGCCAGCAGCCTACAGGGGGCAGGAGATACGCAGTATTTT CASSLQGAGDTQYF
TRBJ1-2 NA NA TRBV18 TGTGCCAGCTCACAACCGGACAGCATGATAAACTATGGCTACACCTTC CASSQPDSMINYGYTF
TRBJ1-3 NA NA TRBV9 TGTGCCAGCAGCGTAGATGGGGGGGCTGGAAACACCATATATTTT CASSVDGGAGNTIYF
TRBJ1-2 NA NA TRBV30 TGTGCCTGGAGGCCCAGGGCAGTTAGTGGCTACACCTTC CAWRPRAVSGYTF
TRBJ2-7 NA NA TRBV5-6 TGTGCCAGCAGCACTGGGGCGGGGATCGGTCGGAGCTTC CASSTGAGIGRSF
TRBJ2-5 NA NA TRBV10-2 TGCGCCAGCAGTGAATCGCACAGCTCCACCCAGTACTTC CASSESHSSTQYF
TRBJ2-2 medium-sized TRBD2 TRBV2 TGTGCCAGCCAGGGCCTAGCGGGGAACACCGGGGAGCTGTTTTTT CASQGLAGNTGELFF
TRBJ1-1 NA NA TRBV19 TGTGCCAGTAGTATAGGGCAGGGAATATGGAACACTGAAGCTTTCTTT CASSIGQGIWNTEAFF
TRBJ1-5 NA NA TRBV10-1 TGCGCCAGCAGTGAAGGGAGGACTCAGCCCCAGCATTTT CASSEGRTQPQHF
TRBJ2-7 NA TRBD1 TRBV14 TGTGCCACAACGACCTGGGACAGGTTCCACGAGCAGTACTTC CATTTWDRFHEQYF
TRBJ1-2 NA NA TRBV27 TGTGCCAGCAGGCCAGACAGGAGATCTAACTATGGCTACACCTTC CASRPDRRSNYGYTF
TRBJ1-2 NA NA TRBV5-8 TGTGCCAGCAGCTTAACAGGCTCTAACTATGGCTACACCTTC CASSLTGSNYGYTF
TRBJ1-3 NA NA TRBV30 TGTGCCTCAACTCTAGTGTCTGGAAACACCATATATTTT CASTLVSGNTIYF
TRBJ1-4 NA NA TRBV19 TGTGCCAGTAGTATCGACACCGCCGGGGGTAATGAAAAACTGTTTTTT CASSIDTAGGNEKLFF
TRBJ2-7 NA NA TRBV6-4 TGTGCCAGCAGTGACGGAGGGCCATCACTCTTAAGCTCCTACGAGCAGTACTTC CASSDGGPSLLSSYEQYF
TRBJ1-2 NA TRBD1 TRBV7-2 TGTGCCAGCAGCCAGAATATCCGGGACAGGGCGCTTACCTTC CASSQNIRDRALTF
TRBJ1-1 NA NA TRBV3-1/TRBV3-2 TGTGCCAGCAGCCAAGATGCGAGCACTGAAGCTTTCTTT CASSQDASTEAFF
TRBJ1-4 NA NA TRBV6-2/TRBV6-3 TGTGCCAGCAGCCCAAAGGGGGTATTTGCAACTAATGAAAAACTGTTTTTT CASSPKGVFATNEKLFF
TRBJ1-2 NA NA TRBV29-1 TGCAGCGGGGGCGGCGGTGGCTATGGCTACACCTTC CSGGGGGYGYTF
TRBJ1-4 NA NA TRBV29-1 TGCAGCGTAGATGATGGGCGAAAACTGTTTTTT CSVDDGRKLFF